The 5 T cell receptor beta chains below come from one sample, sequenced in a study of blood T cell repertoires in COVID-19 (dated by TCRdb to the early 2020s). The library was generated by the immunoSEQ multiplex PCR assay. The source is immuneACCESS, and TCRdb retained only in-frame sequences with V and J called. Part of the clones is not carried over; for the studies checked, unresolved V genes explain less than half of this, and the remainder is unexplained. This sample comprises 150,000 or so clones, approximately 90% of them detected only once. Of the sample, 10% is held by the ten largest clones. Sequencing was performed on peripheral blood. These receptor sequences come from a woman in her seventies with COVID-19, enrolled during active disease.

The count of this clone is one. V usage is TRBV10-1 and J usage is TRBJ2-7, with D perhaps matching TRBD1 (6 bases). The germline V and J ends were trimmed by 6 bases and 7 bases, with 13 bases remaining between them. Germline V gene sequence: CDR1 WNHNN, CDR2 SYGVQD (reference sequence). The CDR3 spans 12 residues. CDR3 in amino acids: CASRQGRTEQYF. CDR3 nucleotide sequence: TGCGCCAGCAGACAGGGACGTACGGAGCAGTACTTC.

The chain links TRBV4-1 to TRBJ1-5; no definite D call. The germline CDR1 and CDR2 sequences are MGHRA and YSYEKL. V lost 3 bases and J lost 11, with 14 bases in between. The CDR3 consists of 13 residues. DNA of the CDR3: TGCGCCAGCAGCCAGGGCCCCGCATCGGCCCAGCATTTT. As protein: CASSQGPASAQHF.

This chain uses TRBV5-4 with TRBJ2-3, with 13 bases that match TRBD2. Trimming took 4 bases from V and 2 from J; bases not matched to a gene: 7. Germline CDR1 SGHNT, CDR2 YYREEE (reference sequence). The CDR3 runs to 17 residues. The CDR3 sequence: CASSPRLAGGYTDTQYF. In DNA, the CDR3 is TGTGCCAGCAGCCCAAGACTAGCGGGGGGATACACAGATACGCAGTATTTT.

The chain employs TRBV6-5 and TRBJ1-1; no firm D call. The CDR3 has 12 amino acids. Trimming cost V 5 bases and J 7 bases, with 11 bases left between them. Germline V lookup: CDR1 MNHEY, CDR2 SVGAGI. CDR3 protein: CASSPPGGEAFF. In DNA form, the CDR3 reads TGTGCCAGCAGTCCCCCCGGCGGTGAAGCTTTCTTT.

The CDR3 region has the DNA TGTGCCAGCAGCCAGGTGGGGGGTGGCTACACCTTC. As protein: CASSQVGGGYTF. The chain links TRBV3-1 (or the pseudogene TRBV3-2) to TRBJ1-2, with D tentatively TRBD1 (5 bases). V dropped 3 bases and J dropped 7 bases, with 9 bases sitting between them. The V gene's germline CDR1 is LGHDT and CDR2 YNNKEL (reference sequence). This CDR3 has 12 residues.